This T cell receptor beta chain was obtained from a study of T cell changes during pregnancy in multiple sclerosis. CDR1 is SGHRS, CDR2 YFSETQ, per germline. CDR3 size: 15 residues. The V end was cut by 0 bases, the J end by 8 bases, with 17 bases between. TCRdb keeps only in-frame clones here, not all; method: immunoSEQ multiplex PCR. The sample lists around 100,000 clones, roughly nine tenths occurring once. This material consisted of peripheral blood, taken in the second trimester of pregnancy. The source is a female donor with multiple sclerosis, enrolled in a pregnancy study. The V and J genes are TRBV5-1 and TRBJ1-2, with a possible D match to TRBD1 (5 bases). The CDR3 DNA sequence: TGCGCCAGCAGCTTGGTATTGGCAGGACAAGGCGGCTACACCTTC. The encoded protein is CASSLVLAGQGGYTF. The entire variable domain, with the rest obtained from reference TRBV5-1 and TRBJ1-2, is as follows: KAGVTQTPRYLIKTRGQQVTLSCSPISGHRSVSWYQQTPGQGLQFLFEYFSETQRNKGNFPGRFSGRQFSNSRSEMNVSTLELGDSALYLCASSLVLAGQGGYTFGSGTRLTVV.